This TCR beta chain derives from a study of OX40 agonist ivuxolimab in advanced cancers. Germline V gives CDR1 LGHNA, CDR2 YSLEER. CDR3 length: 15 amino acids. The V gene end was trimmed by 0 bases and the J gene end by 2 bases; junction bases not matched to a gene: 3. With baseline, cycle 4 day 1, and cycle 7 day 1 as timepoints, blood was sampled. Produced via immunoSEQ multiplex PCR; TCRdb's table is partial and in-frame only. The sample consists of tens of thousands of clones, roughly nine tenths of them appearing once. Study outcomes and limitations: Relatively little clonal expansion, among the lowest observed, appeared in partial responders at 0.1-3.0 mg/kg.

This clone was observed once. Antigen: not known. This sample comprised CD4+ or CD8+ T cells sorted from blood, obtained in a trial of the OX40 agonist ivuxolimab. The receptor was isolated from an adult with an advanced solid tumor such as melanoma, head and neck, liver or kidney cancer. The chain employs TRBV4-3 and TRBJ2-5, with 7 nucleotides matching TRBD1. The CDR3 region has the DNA TGCGCCAGCAGCCAAGATAGGACAGGACAAGAGACCCAGTACTTC. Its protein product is CASSQDRTGQETQYF.